The subject of this entry is one T cell receptor beta chain. The entry originates in a study of CD8 T cells in Susac syndrome. CDR3 length: 15 amino acids. V was clipped by 1 base and J by 4 bases; unmatched bases: 1. Germline CDR1 SGHTA, CDR2 FQGTGA. After extraction with the RNeasy kit, roughly 0.5 to 1 ug of the RNA was reverse transcribed using random hexamers. One entry per CDR3 protein results from TCRdb running MiXCR on the immunoSEQ multiplex PCR reads. The repertoire has about 52,000 distinct CDR3 sequences, 93% of them found once; the top ten carry around 0.55%. The rearrangement links TRBV7-3 to TRBJ2-1, with TRBD2 matching 10 bases. The TCR comes from a human donor with multiple sclerosis. Sequenced input: CD8+ T cells from PBMCs. The DNA for the CDR3 is TGTGCCAGCAGCTTAAAGCGGGGGGGGTACAATGAGCAGTTCTTC. Its protein is CASSLKRGGYNEQFF.